This record covers a single T cell receptor (beta chain). The primer mix had 60 Vbeta and 13 Jbeta primers. Libraries were prepared by immunoSEQ multiplex PCR; TCRdb keeps only in-frame clonotypes and omits some of them. Among more than 95,000 clones listed, about 72% were seen once. This sample is drawn from a study of cytomegalovirus exposure and HLA in healthy donors. V was shortened by 11 bases and J by 2 bases, with 12 bases between the two germline ends. This CDR3 comprises 12 residues. Germline V gives CDR1 ENHRY, CDR2 SYGVKD. This clonotype was sampled from a man aged 50 to 60 in good health and CMV-seropositive. The sample consisted of PBMCs. The J gene is TRBJ2-5, the V gene TRBV10-3, with TRBD2 as a possible D gene (6 bases). CDR3 protein: CAATGDQETQYF. CDR3 nucleotides: TGTGCCGCAACGGGGGATCAAGAGACCCAGTACTTC.